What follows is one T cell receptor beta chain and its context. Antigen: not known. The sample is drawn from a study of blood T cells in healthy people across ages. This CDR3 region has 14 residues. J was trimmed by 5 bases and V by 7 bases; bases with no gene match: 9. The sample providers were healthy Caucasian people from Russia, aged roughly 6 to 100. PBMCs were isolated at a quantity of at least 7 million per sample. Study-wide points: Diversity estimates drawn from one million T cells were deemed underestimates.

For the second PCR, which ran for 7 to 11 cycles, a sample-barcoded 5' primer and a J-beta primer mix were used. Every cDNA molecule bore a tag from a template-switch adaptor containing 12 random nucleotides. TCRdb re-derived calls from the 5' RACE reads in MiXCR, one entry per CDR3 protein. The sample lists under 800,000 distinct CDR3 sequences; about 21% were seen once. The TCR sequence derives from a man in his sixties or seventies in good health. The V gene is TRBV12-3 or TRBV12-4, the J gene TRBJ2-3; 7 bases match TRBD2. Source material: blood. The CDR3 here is CASTVGGQGDTQYF. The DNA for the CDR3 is TGTGCCAGCACTGTGGGAGGGCAGGGAGATACGCAGTATTTT.